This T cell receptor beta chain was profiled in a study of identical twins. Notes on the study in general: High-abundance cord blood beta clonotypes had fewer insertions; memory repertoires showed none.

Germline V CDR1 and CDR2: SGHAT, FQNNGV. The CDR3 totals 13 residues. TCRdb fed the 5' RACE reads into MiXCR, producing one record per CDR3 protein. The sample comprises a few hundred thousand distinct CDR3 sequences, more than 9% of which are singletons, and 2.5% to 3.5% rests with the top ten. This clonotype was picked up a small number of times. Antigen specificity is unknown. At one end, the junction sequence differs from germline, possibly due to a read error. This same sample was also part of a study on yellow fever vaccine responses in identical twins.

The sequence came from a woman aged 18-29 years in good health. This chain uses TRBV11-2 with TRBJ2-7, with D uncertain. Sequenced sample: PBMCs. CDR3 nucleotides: TGTGCCAGCACCTTAACTGAGAACTACGAGCAGTACTTC. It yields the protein CASTLTENYEQYF.